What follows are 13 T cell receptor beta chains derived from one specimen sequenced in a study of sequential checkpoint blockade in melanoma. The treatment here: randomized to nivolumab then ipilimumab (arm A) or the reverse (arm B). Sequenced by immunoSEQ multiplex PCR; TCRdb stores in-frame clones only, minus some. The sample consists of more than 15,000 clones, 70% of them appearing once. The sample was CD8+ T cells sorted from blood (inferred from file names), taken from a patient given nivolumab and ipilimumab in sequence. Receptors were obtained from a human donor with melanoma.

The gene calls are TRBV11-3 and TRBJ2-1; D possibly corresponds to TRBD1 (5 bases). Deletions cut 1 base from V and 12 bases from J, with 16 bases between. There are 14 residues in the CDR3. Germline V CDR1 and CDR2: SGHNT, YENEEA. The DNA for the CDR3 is TGTGCCAGCAGCTTAGGTTTGGGGCCTATGGGGCAGTTCTTC. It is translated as CASSLGLGPMGQFF.

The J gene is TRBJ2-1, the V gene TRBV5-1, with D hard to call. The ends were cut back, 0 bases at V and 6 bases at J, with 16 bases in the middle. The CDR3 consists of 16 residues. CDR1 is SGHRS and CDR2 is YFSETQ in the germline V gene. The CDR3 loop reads CASSLELVGSGNEQFF. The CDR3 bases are TGCGCCAGCAGCTTGGAACTTGTGGGTTCGGGCAATGAGCAGTTCTTC.

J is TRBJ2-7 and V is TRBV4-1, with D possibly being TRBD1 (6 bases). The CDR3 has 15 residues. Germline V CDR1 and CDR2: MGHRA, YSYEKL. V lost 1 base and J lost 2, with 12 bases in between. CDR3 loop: CASSQGSGQTYEQYF. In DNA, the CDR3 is TGCGCCAGCAGCCAAGGGTCGGGACAAACCTACGAGCAGTACTTC.

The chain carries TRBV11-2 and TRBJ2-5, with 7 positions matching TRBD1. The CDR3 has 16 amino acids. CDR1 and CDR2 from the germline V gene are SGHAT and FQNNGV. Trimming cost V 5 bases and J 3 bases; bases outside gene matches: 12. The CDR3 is CASSPLYRDREETQYF. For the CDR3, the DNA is TGTGCCAGCAGCCCCTTATACCGGGACAGAGAAGAGACCCAGTACTTC.

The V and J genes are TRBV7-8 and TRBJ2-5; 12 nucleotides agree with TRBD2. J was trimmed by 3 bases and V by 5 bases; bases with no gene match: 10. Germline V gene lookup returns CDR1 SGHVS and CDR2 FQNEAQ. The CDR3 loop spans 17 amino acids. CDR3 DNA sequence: TGTGCCAGCAGCGGCCGACTAGCGGGGGCTCATAAAGAGACCCAGTACTTC. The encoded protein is CASSGRLAGAHKETQYF. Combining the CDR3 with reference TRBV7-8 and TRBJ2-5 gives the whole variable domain GAGVSQSPRYKVAKRGQDVALRCDPISGHVSLFWYQQALGQGPEFLTYFQNEAQLDKSGLPSDRFFAERPEGSVSTLKIQRTQQEDSAVYLCASSGRLAGAHKETQYFGPGTRLLVL.

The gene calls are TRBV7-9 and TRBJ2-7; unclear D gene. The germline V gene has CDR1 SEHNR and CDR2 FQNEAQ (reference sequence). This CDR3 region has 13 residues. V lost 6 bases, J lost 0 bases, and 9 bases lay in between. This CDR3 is CASRPLSSYEQYF. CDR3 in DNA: TGTGCCAGCAGACCACTGAGCTCCTACGAGCAGTACTTC.

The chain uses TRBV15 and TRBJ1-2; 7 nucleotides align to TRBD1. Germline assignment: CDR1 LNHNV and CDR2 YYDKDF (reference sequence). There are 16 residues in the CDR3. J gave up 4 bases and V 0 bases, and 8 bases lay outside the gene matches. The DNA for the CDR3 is TGTGCCACCAGCAGAGATCAATTAGGGGGCGGCTATGGCTACACCTTC. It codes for CATSRDQLGGGYGYTF. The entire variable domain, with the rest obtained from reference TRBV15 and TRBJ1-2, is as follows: DAMVIQNPRYQVTQFGKPVTLSCSQTLNHNVMYWYQQKSSQAPKLLFHYYDKDFNNEADTPDNFQSRRPNTSFCFLDIRSPGLGDTAMYLCATSRDQLGGGYGYTFGSGTRLTVV.

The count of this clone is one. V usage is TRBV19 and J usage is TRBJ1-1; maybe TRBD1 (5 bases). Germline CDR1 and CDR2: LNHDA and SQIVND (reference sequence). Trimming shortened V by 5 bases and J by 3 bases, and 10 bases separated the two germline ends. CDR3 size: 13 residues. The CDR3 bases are TGTGCCAGTAGTGGGGACTGGGACACTGAAGCTTTCTTT. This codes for CASSGDWDTEAFF.

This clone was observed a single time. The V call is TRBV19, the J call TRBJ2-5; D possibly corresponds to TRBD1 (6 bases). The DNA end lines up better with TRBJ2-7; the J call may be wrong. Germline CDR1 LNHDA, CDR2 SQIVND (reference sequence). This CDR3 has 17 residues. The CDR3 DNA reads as TGTGCCAGTAGTATAGAACATACCAGGGGACCGGGCTACGAGCAGTACTTC. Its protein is CASSIEHTRGPGYEQYF.

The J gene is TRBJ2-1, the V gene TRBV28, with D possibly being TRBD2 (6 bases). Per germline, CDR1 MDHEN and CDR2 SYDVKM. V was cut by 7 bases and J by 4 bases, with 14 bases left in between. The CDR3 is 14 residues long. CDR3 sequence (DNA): TGTGCCAGCACAATTCGGGGGTTTTACAATGAGCAGTTCTTC. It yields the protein CASTIRGFYNEQFF.

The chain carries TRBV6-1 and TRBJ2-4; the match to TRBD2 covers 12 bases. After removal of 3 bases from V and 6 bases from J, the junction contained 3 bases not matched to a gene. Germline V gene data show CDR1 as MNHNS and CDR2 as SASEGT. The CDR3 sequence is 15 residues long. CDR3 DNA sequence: TGTGCCAGCAGTGACTCGACTAGCGGGGGAAACATTCAGTACTTC. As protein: CASSDSTSGGNIQYF.

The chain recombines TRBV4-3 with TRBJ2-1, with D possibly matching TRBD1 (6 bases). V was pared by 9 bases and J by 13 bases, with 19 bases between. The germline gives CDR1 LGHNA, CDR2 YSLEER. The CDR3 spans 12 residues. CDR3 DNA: TGCGCCAGTGGGACAACTACCCAAGGCCAGTTCTTC. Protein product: CASGTTTQGQFF.

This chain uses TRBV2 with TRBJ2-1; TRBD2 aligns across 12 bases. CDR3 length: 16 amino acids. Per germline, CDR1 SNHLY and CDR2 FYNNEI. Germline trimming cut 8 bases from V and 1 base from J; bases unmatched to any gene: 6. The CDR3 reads CASGTSGRTSYNEQFF. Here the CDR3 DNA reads TGTGCCAGCGGTACTAGCGGGAGGACGTCCTACAATGAGCAGTTCTTC.